The rows below give T cell receptor beta chains drawn from one sample of a study of blood T cell repertoires in COVID-19. Data came from immunoSEQ multiplex PCR; TCRdb stores just in-frame clones and leaves some out. The sample carries around 480,000 clones, approximately 90% recorded once. Sequencing input: peripheral blood. The receptors come from a woman between 45 and 65 years old with COVID-19, enrolled during active disease. CDR3s leave out the opening cysteine and the closing phenylalanine or tryptophan.

V gene	J gene	CDR3 protein
TRBV30	TRBJ2-5	AWSPFRGRGETQY
TRBV30	TRBJ2-3	AWSVTSSSTDTQY
TRBV4-1	TRBJ2-3	ASSQDHPRPDTQY
TRBV5-8	TRBJ1-2	ASSLVRTGFLRGYT
TRBV7-8	TRBJ1-4	ASSSLTSAPNEKLF
TRBV7-9	TRBJ1-1	ASSFTLNTEAF
TRBV11-1	TRBJ2-3	ASSLGQDTDTQY
TRBV19	TRBJ1-5	ATWDIMDSNQPQH
TRBV6-5	TRBJ1-5	ASKQGNQPQH
TRBV5-3	TRBJ1-2	ARSLTGDYGYT
TRBV5-1	TRBJ1-2	ASSLGDRGFYGYT
TRBV25-1	TRBJ1-2	ASSESSVGQKGYT
TRBV5-1	TRBJ2-3	ASRPGGLDTDTQY
TRBV2	TRBJ2-2	ASSEGQRNTGELF
TRBV2	TRBJ2-5	ASRGLAEY
TRBV6-5	TRBJ2-5	ASSFSGGAEETQY
TRBV19	TRBJ1-1	ASRPWGDRGDTEAF
TRBV12-3/TRBV12-4	TRBJ1-5	ASSQDLAQH
TRBV7-6	TRBJ2-7	ASSLAPDRGQY
TRBV6-5	TRBJ2-2	ASRGGVAGELF
TRBV7-2	TRBJ1-5	ASSLAGTVSNQPQH
TRBV7-9	TRBJ1-2	ASSLAGRVGGYGYT
TRBV5-1	TRBJ1-6	ASSLGRDSPLH
TRBV10-3	TRBJ1-2	AISDLERGYT
TRBV12-5	TRBJ2-1	ASGFGDSVREQF
TRBV5-1	TRBJ1-2	ASSPGPSGGYT